This TCR beta chain emerged from a study of blood T cell repertoires in COVID-19. Background on the study: Samples taken during acute and convalescent COVID-19 were collected in the United States, Italy and Spain. Nucleic acid was either cDNA or gDNA, and it came from T cells, B-cell-depleted T cells, or PBMCs.

Germline CDR1 is LNHDA and CDR2 is SQIVND (reference sequence). V lost 10 bases to trimming and J lost 6 bases, with 9 bases between them. There are 11 residues in the CDR3. Using immunoSEQ multiplex PCR, the repertoire was profiled, and TCRdb retains in-frame clones only, with some absent. This table has approximately 300,000 clones, about 85% appearing once. This clone was seen once. The sequencing sample was made of peripheral blood. This chain connects TRBV19 to TRBJ2-2; tentative D call: TRBD2 (5 bases). This TCR derives from a human donor with COVID-19, enrolled during active disease. The donor label of this sample is uncertain. Here the CDR3 DNA reads TGTGCCACTGGAGGTGCCGGGGAGCTGTTTTTT. Its protein is CATGGAGELFF.